Included here is one T cell receptor beta chain sequence, with context. With molecular barcodes, quantitative 5'-RACE was used to make the TCR beta libraries. A single record per CDR3 protein comes from TCRdb applying MiXCR to the 5' RACE reads. The data show 300,000 to 400,000 distinct CDR3 sequences, approximately 22% seen once. The data were obtained in a study of CD8 T cells in ankylosing spondylitis. The CDR3 has 15 amino acids. Germline V gene data show CDR1 as SGHVS and CDR2 as FNYEAQ. V lost 5 bases, J lost 3 bases, and 5 bases stayed unmatched. The sequence was obtained from a male donor with ankylosing spondylitis or in good health (not recorded which). Sequencing was done on a sample of blood, either unsorted or a sorted T cell fraction (not recorded which). The gene calls are TRBV7-6 and TRBJ2-1, with 9 nucleotides matching TRBD1. The CDR3 DNA reads TGTGCCAGCAGCCCCGGGACAGGGCTCTACAATGAGCAGTTCTTC. Translated, it gives CASSPGTGLYNEQFF.